One and the same sample provided the 9 T cell receptor beta chains below, sequenced in a study of OX40 agonist ivuxolimab in advanced cancers. Some clones are missing from TCRdb's copy, which holds only in-frame ones; the method was immunoSEQ multiplex PCR. The sample includes about 77,000 clones, about 84% of them seen just once. The source material was CD4+ or CD8+ T cells sorted from blood, sampled in a trial of the OX40 agonist ivuxolimab. These receptors all stem from an adult with an advanced solid tumor such as melanoma, head and neck, liver or kidney cancer.

The chain has TRBV10-3 and TRBJ2-5, with D hard to call. The V and J ends lost 5 bases and 3 bases respectively, with 13 bases between them. From germline, CDR1 is ENHRY and CDR2 SYGVKD. The CDR3 has 14 amino acids. As DNA, the CDR3 is TGTGCCATCAGTTTACGACCCCTGGAAGAGACCCAGTACTTC. Protein product: CAISLRPLEETQYF.

V usage is TRBV5-1 and J usage is TRBJ1-5; no reliable D call. Trimming removed 0 bases at V and 3 bases at J, with 7 bases between. This CDR3 has 14 amino acids. CDR1 SGHRS and CDR2 YFSETQ come from the germline V gene. CDR3 amino acids: CASSLAPDNQPQHF. For the CDR3, the DNA is TGCGCCAGCAGCTTGGCCCCGGACAATCAGCCCCAGCATTTT.

The rearrangement links TRBV19 to TRBJ1-6; D is unclear. Trimming left V 5 bases short and J 9 bases short, with 11 bases between. This CDR3 region has 13 residues. From germline, CDR1 is LNHDA and CDR2 SQIVND (reference sequence). The CDR3 DNA is TGTGCCAGTAGTCCCGGACGGGCTTCACCCCTCCACTTT. The encoded protein is CASSPGRASPLHF. The variable domain in full, completed from reference TRBV19 and TRBJ1-6, reads DGGITQSPKYLFRKEGQNVTLSCEQNLNHDAMYWYRQDPGQGLRLIYYSQIVNDFQKGDIAEGYSVSREKKESFPLTVTSAQKNPTAFYLCASSPGRASPLHFGNGTRLTVT.

This chain links TRBV29-1 with TRBJ2-1; 10 nucleotides match TRBD1. Germline CDR1 reads SQVTM; CDR2 reads ANQGSEA. This CDR3 is built from 13 residues. Unmatched junction bases numbered 5, after V lost 4 bases and J lost 8 bases. The CDR3 DNA reads as TGCAGCGTTGCCCGGGACAGGGGAGATGAGCAGTTCTTC. Its translation is CSVARDRGDEQFF.

The chain combines TRBV5-1 with TRBJ2-2; 7 bases map to TRBD2. Unmatched junction bases numbered 8, after V lost 8 bases and J lost 4 bases. Germline CDR1 is SGHRS and CDR2 is YFSETQ. The CDR3 runs to 14 residues. The CDR3 protein is CASKWTSGTGELFF. As DNA, the CDR3 is TGCGCCAGTAAATGGACTAGTGGCACCGGGGAGCTGTTTTTT.

The rearrangement links TRBV6-6 to TRBJ2-5; D not resolved. The J call may be wrong; the DNA end is better matched by TRBJ2-7. The V gene's germline CDR1 is MNHNY and CDR2 SVGAGI (reference sequence). The CDR3 covers 11 residues. This CDR3 is CASALGNEQYF. The DNA of the CDR3 is TGTGCCAGCGCCCTTGGGAACGAGCAGTACTTC.

The rearrangement uses TRBV10-3 and TRBJ1-1; 9 bases map to TRBD1. Looked up from germline, CDR1 is ENHRY and CDR2 is SYGVKD. The trim removed 10 bases at V and 3 bases at J, leaving 6 bases unmatched. This CDR3 spans 13 amino acids. CDR3 nucleotide sequence: TGTGCCACCCAACAGGGGGCGGACACTGAAGCTTTCTTT. The encoded protein is CATQQGADTEAFF.

The chain links TRBV7-8 to TRBJ2-3, with unresolved D. Germline V lookup: CDR1 SGHVS, CDR2 FQNEAQ. The V end lost 2 bases, the J end lost 2 bases, and 5 bases lay between the germline ends. The CDR3 consists of 13 residues. The CDR3 reads CASSLTNTDTQYF. DNA for the CDR3: TGTGCCAGCAGCTTAACTAACACAGATACGCAGTATTTT.

V usage is TRBV11-3 and J usage is TRBJ2-5; 8 bases map to TRBD2. This CDR3 has 15 residues. Germline V CDR1 and CDR2: SGHNT, YENEEA. The V and J ends lost 3 bases and 5 bases, in that order; junction bases with no gene match: 8. CDR3 in amino acids: CASSFRSGGWETQYF. CDR3 DNA: TGTGCCAGCAGCTTTCGAAGCGGGGGTTGGGAGACCCAGTACTTC.